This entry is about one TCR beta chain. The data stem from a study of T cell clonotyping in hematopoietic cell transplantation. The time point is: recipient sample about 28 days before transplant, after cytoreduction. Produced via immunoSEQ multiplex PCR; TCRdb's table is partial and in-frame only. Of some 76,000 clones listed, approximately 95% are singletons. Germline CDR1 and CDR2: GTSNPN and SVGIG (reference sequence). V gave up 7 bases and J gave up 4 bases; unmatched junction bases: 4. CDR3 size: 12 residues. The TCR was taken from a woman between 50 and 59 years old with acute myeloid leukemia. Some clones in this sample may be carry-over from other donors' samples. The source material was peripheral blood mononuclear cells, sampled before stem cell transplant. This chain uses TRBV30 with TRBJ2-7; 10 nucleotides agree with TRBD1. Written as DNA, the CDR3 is TGTGCCTTCGAGGACAGGGGGTACGAGCAGTACTTC. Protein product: CAFEDRGYEQYF.